Listed below are T cell receptor beta chains from one sample, sequenced in a study of identical twins. TCRdb fed the 5' RACE reads into MiXCR, producing one record per CDR3 protein. The table records more than 250,000 distinct CDR3 sequences, roughly 8.6% of them present only once. This sample was also put to use in a study of yellow fever vaccine responses in identical twins.

The source material was memory (CD45RO+) T cells sorted from blood. These receptors came from a woman younger than 30 in good health. CDR3s include the opening cysteine and the closing phenylalanine or tryptophan. D genes are given only for firm matches. The size of a clone is reported for some rows only, either as once, few or many, or as a class for expanded clones.

clone_size,v_call,d_call,j_call,cdr3_nt,cdr3_aa
-,TRBV7-8,TRBD2,TRBJ2-1,TGTGCCAGCAGCACACGAGGACTAGTTTACAATGAGCAGTTCTTC,CASSTRGLVYNEQFF
-,TRBV2,TRBD2,TRBJ2-1,TGTGCCAGCAGGATAACAGGGGAACTAGCGGGCCAGCAGTTCTTC,CASRITGELAGQQFF
many,TRBV7-8,TRBD2,TRBJ2-4,TGTGCCAGCAGCTTAGAGGGACTAGCGGGGTTAGCCAAAAACATTCAGTACTTC,CASSLEGLAGLAKNIQYF
-,TRBV18,TRBD2,TRBJ2-1,TGTGCCAGCTCACCCGGACTAGCGGGAATCTATGAGCAGTTCTTC,CASSPGLAGIYEQFF
few,TRBV25-1,-,TRBJ1-2,TGTGCCAGCAGTGACTTACACCAAGGGAGAAGAGGCTACACCTTC,CASSDLHQGRRGYTF
many,TRBV29-1,TRBD2,TRBJ2-1,TGCAGCGCCTCCGGGACTAGCGGACACAATGAGCAGTTCTTC,CSASGTSGHNEQFF
many,TRBV12-3/TRBV12-4,TRBD1,TRBJ1-2,TGTGCCAGCAGTCTGACAGGGGACTATGGCTACACCTTC,CASSLTGDYGYTF
few,TRBV29-1,TRBD1,TRBJ2-3,TGCAGCGTCCTGGGGGACAGTTCTAGCACAGATACGCAGTATTTT,CSVLGDSSSTDTQYF
many,TRBV7-9,-,TRBJ1-1,TGTGCCAGCACCCCGGGACGGCAGAACACTGAAGCTTTCTTT,CASTPGRQNTEAFF
few,TRBV12-3/TRBV12-4,-,TRBJ2-1,TGTGCCAGCAGTTTCGCTAGCTTCCAGAGCTCCTACAATGAGCAGTTCTTC,CASSFASFQSSYNEQFF
-,TRBV11-2,-,TRBJ2-3,TGTGCCAGCAGACAGACAGGATACACAGATACGCAGTATTTT,CASRQTGYTDTQYF
-,TRBV27,-,TRBJ2-2,TGTGCCAGCAGTTGGTCCGGGGCCCTGAACACCGGGGAGCTGTTTTTT,CASSWSGALNTGELFF
-,TRBV2,TRBD2,TRBJ2-7,TGTGCCAGCAGTTTCGGGACTAGCGACGAGCAGTACTTC,CASSFGTSDEQYF
few,TRBV20-1,-,TRBJ1-2,TGCAGTGCCACTACCAGGGGATCTAACTATGGCTACACCTTC,CSATTRGSNYGYTF
-,TRBV6-2/TRBV6-3,TRBD1,TRBJ2-1,TGTGCCAGCAGTTATTTAAGGGGGCTCTACAATGAGCAGTTCTTC,CASSYLRGLYNEQFF
few,TRBV5-4,-,TRBJ2-1,TGTGCCAGCAGCCCTAAACGTTCGGAGGGGGGCTACAATGAGCAGTTCTTC,CASSPKRSEGGYNEQFF
-,TRBV20-1,-,TRBJ2-3,TGCAGTGCTGATCGACCGGGATTCACAGATACGCAGTATTTT,CSADRPGFTDTQYF
many,TRBV12-3/TRBV12-4,-,TRBJ1-2,TGTGCCAGCAGCTATATCGGTGGCTACACCTTC,CASSYIGGYTF
-,TRBV6-2/TRBV6-3,-,TRBJ2-5,TGTGCCAGCAGTTACCAGGGCAGAGGGGAGACCCAGTACTTC,CASSYQGRGETQYF
few,TRBV18,-,TRBJ2-7,TGTGCCAGCTCACCACCCAACTACGGCGGCGAGCAGTACTTC,CASSPPNYGGEQYF
few,TRBV27,-,TRBJ2-7,TGTGCCAGCAGTTTATCGAACTTAGGATACGAGCAGTACTTC,CASSLSNLGYEQYF
-,TRBV18,-,TRBJ2-7,TGTGCCAGCTCACTTGGAACAGACCCCTGGGGGGAGCAGTACTTC,CASSLGTDPWGEQYF
-,TRBV10-2,-,TRBJ2-7,TGCGCCAGCAGTGACAGGACCTCCTACGAGCAGTACTTC,CASSDRTSYEQYF
-,TRBV4-1,TRBD1,TRBJ2-1,TGCGCCAGCAGCCTCCGGGACAGGACCATTAATGAGCAGTTCTTC,CASSLRDRTINEQFF
few,TRBV5-5,TRBD1,TRBJ2-7,TGTGCCAGCAGCCGAGACTCCGGGACAGGGTTATACGAGCAGTACTTC,CASSRDSGTGLYEQYF
-,TRBV14,-,TRBJ2-7,TGTGCCAGCAGCCGGGCTCTTCGCGAAGAGCAGTACTTC,CASSRALREEQYF
-,TRBV20-1,-,TRBJ2-3,TGCAGTGTTCAGGGCGGGAAAGGTTTCGCAGATACGCAGTATTTT,CSVQGGKGFADTQYF
few,TRBV7-9,-,TRBJ2-3,TGTGCCAGCAGCTTAGTATCGGGACACCCGACGCAGTATTTT,CASSLVSGHPTQYF
few,TRBV5-5,-,TRBJ1-5,TGTGCCAGCAGCTCGTACAGGGATAATCAGCCCCAGCATTTT,CASSSYRDNQPQHF
few,TRBV7-8,TRBD2,TRBJ2-5,TGTGCCAGCAGCCCAAGACTAGCGAAGTACCAAGAGACCCAGTACTTC,CASSPRLAKYQETQYF
many,TRBV6-2/TRBV6-3,-,TRBJ1-5,TGTGCCAGCAGCTACAGGTTCAATCAGCCCCAGCATTTT,CASSYRFNQPQHF
-,TRBV5-1,TRBD1,TRBJ1-2,TGCGCCAGCAGCCAAAACGACAGGGTGGGTGGCTACACCTTC,CASSQNDRVGGYTF
-,TRBV5-1,TRBD2,TRBJ2-1,TGCGCCAGCAGCTGGACTAGCGGGGGGCCGAACAATGAGCAGTTCTTC,CASSWTSGGPNNEQFF
few,TRBV7-6,TRBD1,TRBJ2-5,TGTGCCAGCAGCTTAAAGGGGGCTGGGTTGGAGACCCAGTACTTC,CASSLKGAGLETQYF
few,TRBV6-9,TRBD1,TRBJ2-3,TGTGCCAGAGGGGGAGTTGAGAAACAGGGGGCTCGGACAGATACGCAGTATTTT,CARGGVEKQGARTDTQYF
many,TRBV6-5,-,TRBJ2-2,TGTGCCAGCAGTTACGGGGTCGTATCGAACACCGGGGAGCTGTTTTTT,CASSYGVVSNTGELFF
-,TRBV19,-,TRBJ1-1,TGTGCCACTCACACAAGGGGTAGTACTGAAGCTTTCTTT,CATHTRGSTEAFF
-,TRBV18,-,TRBJ1-4,TGTGCCAGCTCACCTCCGGGGCCCGAGAGTGAAAAACTGTTTTTT,CASSPPGPESEKLFF
many,TRBV29-1,-,TRBJ2-1,TGCAGCGTTCAGGGGAGGGGCTACAATGAGCAGTTCTTC,CSVQGRGYNEQFF
few,TRBV20-1,-,TRBJ1-1,TGCAGTGCCCAGAAGGGATCTTCGGTGGCTTTCTTT,CSAQKGSSVAFF